These T cell receptor beta chains were read from a single sample in a study of OX40 agonist ivuxolimab in advanced cancers. The table came from immunoSEQ multiplex PCR; TCRdb's copy has only in-frame clones and leaves some out. The table records approximately 70,000 clones, about nine tenths of them present only once. The source material was CD4+ or CD8+ T cells sorted from blood, sampled in a trial of the OX40 agonist ivuxolimab. The receptors originated from an adult with an advanced solid tumor such as melanoma, head and neck, liver or kidney cancer. The conserved cysteine and the conserved F or W are not part of the CDR3 here. The order of the fields is J gene, V gene, CDR3 protein.

>TRBJ1-6|TRBV5-6
ASSLYKTGGSPLH
>TRBJ2-3|TRBV7-2
ASSLGAGGTDTQY
>TRBJ1-4|TRBV5-1
ASSLTGGNEKLF
>TRBJ1-1|TRBV5-4
ASSMGGDTHGGAF
>TRBJ2-1|TRBV7-6
ASSQRTSGVYNEQF
>TRBJ2-7|TRBV28
ASGTVTYEQY
>TRBJ1-4|TRBV7-8
ASSLAGGREKLF
>TRBJ1-1|TRBV6-5
ASSQGRNTEAF
>TRBJ2-2|TRBV19
ASSTGQGRRELF
>TRBJ2-3|TRBV7-2
ASSGGLGDTQY
>TRBJ1-1|TRBV19
ASKGVPSDRNTEAF
>TRBJ1-1|TRBV5-4
ASSTKQDYTEAF
>TRBJ2-4|TRBV19
ASSTDPQSIQY
>TRBJ1-1|TRBV7-9
ASSPPGREAF
>TRBJ1-2|TRBV7-2
ASMRQGAYGYT
>TRBJ2-7|TRBV5-4
ASSQDRSLTSYEQY
>TRBJ1-5|TRBV6-5
ASSPLGQSNQPQH
>TRBJ1-5|TRBV19
ASSSPGVQPQH
>TRBJ1-3|TRBV5-1
ASSATGDSGNTIY
>TRBJ2-1|TRBV5-3
ARSPLLAGGPCEQF
>TRBJ1-5|TRBV7-2
ASSPNRGGGQPQH
>TRBJ2-5|TRBV5-1
ASSLRGQETQY
>TRBJ1-1|TRBV6-1
ASRTDWNTEAF
>TRBJ1-2|TRBV28
ASSVSPGGYT
>TRBJ1-6|TRBV4-3
ASSQEPQGSSPLH
>TRBJ1-1|TRBV4-2
ASSQSRVLSNTEAF
>TRBJ1-5|TRBV6-5
ASYRNQPQH
>TRBJ1-1|TRBV7-2
ASSLEGGYTEAF
>TRBJ2-7|TRBV5-6
ASSRYGGAYEQY
>TRBJ2-3|TRBV10-3
AISEGDTQY
>TRBJ1-2|TRBV12-5
ASGLGPRSDHDYGYT
>TRBJ2-1|TRBV27
ASSLSNNEQF
>TRBJ2-3|TRBV7-2
ASSRLAGGLSDTQY
>TRBJ1-4|TRBV10-3
AISESTDANEKLF
>TRBJ2-5|TRBV5-1
ASGRGTQQETQY
>TRBJ2-2|TRBV7-3
ASSLLGREAGELF
>TRBJ1-5|TRBV5-6
ASSFRDSNQPQH
>TRBJ2-7|TRBV6-5
ASSYPNTYEQY
>TRBJ2-2|TRBV19
ASIGRVGSTGELF
>TRBJ1-3|TRBV5-1
ASSPTQSSGNTIY